Listed below are T cell receptor beta chains from one sample, sequenced in a study of cytomegalovirus exposure and HLA in healthy donors. Method: immunoSEQ multiplex PCR; TCRdb's copy keeps in-frame clones and lacks some. The sample records 150,000 to 160,000 clones, around 79% being singletons. The sequenced material came from PBMCs. The receptors come from a man aged 25-40 years in good health and CMV-seropositive. Both conserved end residues are part of each CDR3. A D gene is named only where the DNA matches it firmly. Clone size is given for some rows only: seen once, a few or many times, or a class if the clone is expanded.

J: TRBJ2-7; V: TRBV5-1; D: NA; size: few; DNA: TGCGCCAGCAGCGCGCAGGGGGGACCCCGGGGGGAGCAGTACTTC; CDR3: CASSAQGGPRGEQYF
J: TRBJ1-6; V: TRBV2; D: TRBD1; size: NA; DNA: TGTGCCAGAACAGGACAGGGAACAGATTCACCCCTCCACTTT; CDR3: CARTGQGTDSPLHF
J: TRBJ2-3; V: TRBV9; D: TRBD2; size: NA; DNA: TGTGCCAGCAGCCTATCGGGGGGACTAAGCACAGATACGCAGTATTTT; CDR3: CASSLSGGLSTDTQYF
J: TRBJ1-5; V: TRBV28; D: NA; size: NA; DNA: TGTGCCAGCAGCACCGACACTAGCAATCAGCCCCAGCATTTT; CDR3: CASSTDTSNQPQHF
J: TRBJ2-5; V: TRBV2; D: TRBD2; size: few; DNA: TGTGCCACCCGAGCGGGGGGAGAGACCCAGTACTTC; CDR3: CATRAGGETQYF
J: TRBJ1-3; V: TRBV6-1; D: TRBD1; size: NA; DNA: TGTGCCAGCAGCGACCCCCGACAGGGCGTAAACACCATATATTTT; CDR3: CASSDPRQGVNTIYF
J: TRBJ2-7; V: TRBV5-4; D: TRBD1; size: NA; DNA: TGTGCCAGCAGCTTGACCGGGACAGACTACGAGCAGTACTTC; CDR3: CASSLTGTDYEQYF
J: TRBJ1-2; V: TRBV25-1; D: NA; size: NA; DNA: TGTGCCAGCAGTGGGGCCCAGGTCGGGAGCTACACCTTC; CDR3: CASSGAQVGSYTF
J: TRBJ2-2; V: TRBV23-1; D: NA; size: NA; DNA: TGCGCCAGCAGTCGTCTGGCAAAGAACACCGGGGAGCTGTTTTTT; CDR3: CASSRLAKNTGELFF
J: TRBJ2-7; V: TRBV27; D: NA; size: NA; DNA: TGTGCCAGCAGTCTGACAGTTTCCTACGAGCAGTACTTC; CDR3: CASSLTVSYEQYF
J: TRBJ1-1; V: TRBV19; D: NA; size: NA; DNA: TGTGCCAGTAGCAACCCCGGGGGAGCTTTCTTT; CDR3: CASSNPGGAFF
J: TRBJ1-4; V: TRBV11-2; D: NA; size: NA; DNA: TGTGCCAGCAGCTTGAGTACAGATGAAAAACTGTTTTTT; CDR3: CASSLSTDEKLFF
J: TRBJ2-7; V: TRBV5-6; D: TRBD1; size: NA; DNA: TGTGCCAGCAGCTTGGTTACAGGGGATACCTACGAGCAGTACTTC; CDR3: CASSLVTGDTYEQYF
J: TRBJ2-3; V: TRBV9; D: TRBD2; size: few; DNA: TGTGCCAGCAGCGTAGGGACTAGCGGGTACGCCTACACAGATACGCAGTATTTT; CDR3: CASSVGTSGYAYTDTQYF
J: TRBJ2-5; V: TRBV6-5; D: NA; size: NA; DNA: TGTGCCAGCAGTTACTCGTCATACCAAGAGACCCAGTACTTC; CDR3: CASSYSSYQETQYF
J: TRBJ2-3; V: TRBV5-5; D: NA; size: few; DNA: TGTGCCAGCAGCCCCCGCCAGGGACTTAGCACAGATACGCAGTATTTT; CDR3: CASSPRQGLSTDTQYF
J: TRBJ1-5; V: TRBV21-1; D: NA; size: NA; DNA: TGTGCCAGCAGCAGGCGCCCACAGGGGGGGCTTGAACATCAGCCCCAGCATTTT; CDR3: CASSRRPQGGLEHQPQHF